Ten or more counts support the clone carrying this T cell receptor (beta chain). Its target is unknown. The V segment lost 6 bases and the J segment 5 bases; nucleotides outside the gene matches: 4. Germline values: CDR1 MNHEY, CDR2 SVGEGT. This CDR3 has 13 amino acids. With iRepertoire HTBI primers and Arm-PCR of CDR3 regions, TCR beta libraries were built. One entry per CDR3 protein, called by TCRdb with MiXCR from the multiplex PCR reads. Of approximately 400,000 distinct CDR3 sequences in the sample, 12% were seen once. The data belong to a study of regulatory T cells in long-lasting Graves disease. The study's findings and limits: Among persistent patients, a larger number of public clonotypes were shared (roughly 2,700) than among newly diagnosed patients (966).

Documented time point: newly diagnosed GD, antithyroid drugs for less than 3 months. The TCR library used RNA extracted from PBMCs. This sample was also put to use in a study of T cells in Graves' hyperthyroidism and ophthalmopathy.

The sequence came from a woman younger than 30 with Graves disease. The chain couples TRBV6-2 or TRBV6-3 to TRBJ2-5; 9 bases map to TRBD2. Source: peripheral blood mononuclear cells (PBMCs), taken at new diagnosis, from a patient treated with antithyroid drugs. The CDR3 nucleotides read TGTGCCAGCAGAATGGGACTAGCTGAGACCCAGTACTTC. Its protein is CASRMGLAETQYF.